This passage covers 30 T cell receptor beta chains from one sample sequenced in a study of blood T cell repertoires in COVID-19. Clones were read by immunoSEQ multiplex PCR, and TCRdb kept only the in-frame ones, dropping some. The sample records under 300,000 clones, around 90% being singletons. Input material: peripheral blood. The receptors shown here come from a man between 25 and 39 years old with COVID-19, enrolled during active disease.

V is TRBV29-1 and J is TRBJ1-1; D remains ambiguous. The germline CDR1 and CDR2 sequences are SQVTM and ANQGSEA. V was shortened by 7 bases and J by 3 bases, with 27 bases between the two germline ends. This CDR3 spans 17 amino acids. The CDR3 sequence: CSAERFWASNLYTEAFF. CDR3 sequence (DNA): TGCAGCGCGGAAAGGTTTTGGGCGAGTAATTTATACACTGAAGCTTTCTTT.

V is TRBV2 and J is TRBJ1-4; 7 bases are a match to TRBD1. CDR3 length: 15 amino acids. J was trimmed by 5 bases and V by 6 bases; bases with no gene match: 9. CDR1 is SNHLY and CDR2 is FYNNEI in the germline V gene. The CDR3 nucleotides are TGTGCCAGCAGAGCGACAGGGTCGGAAAATGAAAAACTGTTTTTT. It encodes CASRATGSENEKLFF.

This clone was observed a handful of times. The rearrangement links TRBV2 to TRBJ2-2; D is possibly TRBD1 (6 bases). CDR3 length: 14 residues. The germline V gene has CDR1 SNHLY and CDR2 FYNNEI. V was trimmed by 7 bases and J by 6 bases, leaving 15 bases between them. The CDR3 DNA reads TGTGCCAGCACTACAGGGAAGACGGCCGGGGAGCTGTTTTTT. Translating gives CASTTGKTAGELFF. Based on the CDR3 plus reference TRBV2 and TRBJ2-2, the full variable domain is EPEVTQTPSHQVTQMGQEVILRCVPISNHLYFYWYRQILGQKVEFLVSFYNNEISEKSEIFDDQFSVERPDGSNFTLKIRSTKLEDSAMYFCASTTGKTAGELFFGEGSRLTVL.

The chain links TRBV6-6 to TRBJ2-1; TRBD1 agrees at 9 bases. J was trimmed by 7 bases and V by 4 bases; bases with no gene match: 11. The CDR3 is 16 residues long. Germline CDR1 MNHNY, CDR2 SVGAGI (reference sequence). The CDR3 region has the DNA TGTGCCAGCAGTTCGAGTGACAGGGGGATTGCGAATGAGCAGTTCTTC. This encodes CASSSSDRGIANEQFF.

The chain employs TRBV5-1 and TRBJ2-7, with a tentative D call TRBD1 (5 bases). Germline values: CDR1 SGHRS, CDR2 YFSETQ. The germline V and J ends were trimmed by 5 bases and 1 base, with 13 bases remaining between them. There are 14 residues in the CDR3. DNA of the CDR3: TGCGCCAGCAGTTCGGTCCCAGGGTCCTACGAGCAGTACTTC. Residues: CASSSVPGSYEQYF. Combining the CDR3 with reference TRBV5-1 and TRBJ2-7 gives the whole variable domain KAGVTQTPRYLIKTRGQQVTLSCSPISGHRSVSWYQQTPGQGLQFLFEYFSETQRNKGNFPGRFSGRQFSNSRSEMNVSTLELGDSALYLCASSSVPGSYEQYFGPGTRLTVT.

The genes are TRBV10-1 and TRBJ1-1, with D hard to call. Germline V gene data show CDR1 as WNHNN and CDR2 as SYGVQD (reference sequence). This CDR3 spans 14 amino acids. V dropped 3 bases and J dropped 5 bases, with 13 bases sitting between them. CDR3 in DNA: TGCGCCAGCAGTGAAACCAAGGCGGGGACTGAAGCTTTCTTT. Encoded protein: CASSETKAGTEAFF.

This clone has only one observation. The V gene is TRBV4-1, the J gene TRBJ2-2; TRBD1 matches at 9 bases. The CDR3 sequence is 17 residues long. After removal of 4 bases from V and 3 bases from J, the junction contained 9 bases not matched to a gene. Germline V CDR1 and CDR2: MGHRA, YSYEKL. The CDR3 bases are TGCGCCAGCAGCCCAGGGGACAGGGCGAAAGACACCGGGGAGCTGTTTTTT. Translating it yields CASSPGDRAKDTGELFF.

The chain is built from TRBV19 and TRBJ1-1, with 10 bases that match TRBD1. Unmatched junction bases numbered 17, after V lost 10 bases and J lost 0 bases. The germline gives CDR1 LNHDA, CDR2 SQIVND (reference sequence). The CDR3 covers 18 residues. This CDR3 reads CATGPGESTGGLNTEAFF. For the CDR3, the DNA is TGTGCCACTGGGCCGGGGGAGTCGACAGGGGGCCTGAACACTGAAGCTTTCTTT. The complete variable domain, with remaining parts taken from reference TRBV19 and TRBJ1-1, reads DGGITQSPKYLFRKEGQNVTLSCEQNLNHDAMYWYRQDPGQGLRLIYYSQIVNDFQKGDIAEGYSVSREKKESFPLTVTSAQKNPTAFYLCATGPGESTGGLNTEAFFGQGTRLTVV.

The genes are TRBV30 and TRBJ2-5, with a weak D call TRBD1 (6 bases). Germline CDR1 reads GTSNPN; CDR2 reads SVGIG (reference sequence). There are 14 residues in the CDR3. Trimming pared 2 bases from V and 4 bases from J, leaving 14 bases between. The CDR3 reads CAWSPLARGETQYF. The CDR3, as DNA: TGTGCCTGGAGTCCCCTCGCCAGGGGAGAGACCCAGTACTTC. The variable domain in full, with the rest retrieved from reference TRBV30 and TRBJ2-5, is SQTIHQWPATLVQPVGSPLSLECTVEGTSNPNLYWYRQAAGRGLQLLFYSVGIGQISSEVPQNLSASRPQDRQFILSSKKLLLSDSGFYLCAWSPLARGETQYFGPGTRLLVL.

The J gene is TRBJ1-1, the V gene TRBV5-1, with no clear D. Trimming removed 3 bases at V and 1 base at J, with 7 bases between. CDR1 and CDR2 (germline): SGHRS, YFSETQ. The CDR3 sequence is 13 residues long. The CDR3, as DNA: TGCGCCAGCAGCTCCCCAGGGAACACTGAAGCTTTCTTT. Protein: CASSSPGNTEAFF.

In this sample, this clone turned up once. The V and J genes are TRBV6-5 and TRBJ1-6, with D possibly being TRBD1 (6 bases). This CDR3 has 13 residues. Trimming removed 5 bases at V and 8 bases at J, with 10 bases between. In germline, CDR1 is MNHEY, CDR2 SVGAGI. CDR3 sequence reads: CASSTYRDSPLHF. The CDR3 nucleotides read TGTGCCAGCAGTACGTACAGGGATTCACCCCTCCACTTT.

V gene TRBV19 combines with J gene TRBJ1-2; a weak D match, TRBD1 (6 bases). This CDR3 is built from 15 residues. Deletions cut 3 bases from V and 4 bases from J, with 15 bases between. From germline, CDR1 is LNHDA and CDR2 SQIVND (reference sequence). The CDR3 here is CASSIEAGESYGYTF. The CDR3 DNA sequence: TGTGCCAGTAGTATTGAGGCAGGGGAAAGCTATGGCTACACCTTC.

The V and J genes are TRBV30 and TRBJ1-6; TRBD1 might be the D (5 bases). The length of the CDR3 is 13 residues. Germline-derived CDR1 and CDR2 are GTSNPN and SVGIG (reference sequence). V was trimmed by 0 bases and J by 12 bases, leaving 12 bases between them. The DNA of the CDR3 is TGTGCCTGGAGTGTATTCATCAGGGAACCCCTCCACTTT. This codes for CAWSVFIREPLHF.

The rearrangement joins TRBV5-1 to TRBJ1-1, with TRBD1 identical over 7 bases. CDR3 length equals 13 residues. Per the germline V gene, CDR1 is SGHRS and CDR2 is YFSETQ. V lost 3 bases to trimming and J lost 7 bases; unmatched junction nucleotides: 6. CDR3 bases: TGCGCCAGCAGCTCGCAGGGGGGAGGTGAAGCTTTCTTT. It specifies CASSSQGGGEAFF.

The chain employs TRBV13 and TRBJ2-5, with 8 bases matching TRBD2. Germline-derived CDR1 and CDR2 are PRHDT and FYEKMQ (reference sequence). The CDR3 runs to 14 residues. J was trimmed by 4 bases and V by 6 bases; bases with no gene match: 7. DNA of the CDR3: TGTGCCAGCAGGGCGGGGGGCCGAGGAGAGACCCAGTACTTC. This sequence encodes CASRAGGRGETQYF.

V usage is TRBV9 and J usage is TRBJ2-2, with 7 positions matching TRBD2. The J segment lost 0 bases and the V segment lost 3 bases, leaving 14 bases of the junction unmatched. From germline, CDR1 is SGDLS and CDR2 YYNGEE. The CDR3 totals 19 residues. In DNA, the CDR3 is TGTGCCAGCAGCGATCCGACTAGCCTAAAAGACTCGAACACCGGGGAGCTGTTTTTT. Protein product: CASSDPTSLKDSNTGELFF.

The V call is TRBV5-5, the J call TRBJ2-5; possible D gene TRBD2, 5 bases. The germline V gene encodes CDR1 SGHKS and CDR2 YYEKEE (reference sequence). The CDR3 covers 13 residues. V lost 4 bases to trimming and J lost 2 bases, with 9 bases between them. The CDR3 loop is CASSHGNQETQYF. In nucleotides, the CDR3 is TGTGCCAGCAGCCACGGGAATCAAGAGACCCAGTACTTC.

The table lists this clone with a few counts. The chain employs TRBV27 and TRBJ1-3; 8 bases line up with TRBD1. J gave up 4 bases and V 5 bases, and 13 bases lay outside the gene matches. Germline V CDR1 and CDR2: MNHEY, SMNVEV (reference sequence). This CDR3 is 17 amino acids long. The CDR3 DNA is TGTGCCAGCAGTCCGCGACAAACAGGGGGATCGGGAAACACCATATATTTT. It specifies CASSPRQTGGSGNTIYF.

The chain carries TRBV7-9 and TRBJ2-5; D might be TRBD1 (6 bases). Germline V lookup: CDR1 SEHNR, CDR2 FQNEAQ (reference sequence). V shed 5 bases and J shed 4 bases, with 14 bases lying between them. The CDR3 runs to 14 residues. The CDR3 coding sequence is TGTGCCAGCAGCCCCCCCGGGACACCAGAGACCCAGTACTTC. It encodes CASSPPGTPETQYF.

The chain links TRBV19 to TRBJ2-1; maybe TRBD1 (5 bases). The CDR3 covers 11 residues. Germline V gives CDR1 LNHDA, CDR2 SQIVND (reference sequence). V lost 6 bases, J lost 12 bases, and 12 bases lay in between. The CDR3 DNA reads as TGTGCCAGTAGCACCAGGGCGGCGCAGTTCTTC. It is translated as CASSTRAAQFF.

The CDR3 coding sequence is TGTGCCAGCAGCGTACTTATGACAGGGGCGAAGGATTCACCCCTCCACTTT. Encoded protein: CASSVLMTGAKDSPLHF. The chain employs TRBV9 and TRBJ1-6, with 8 bases lining up with TRBD1. The CDR3 consists of 17 residues. Losses at the gene ends were 1 base for V and 8 bases for J; bases not matched to a gene: 11. Looked up from germline, CDR1 is SGDLS and CDR2 is YYNGEE.

The chain joins TRBV7-6 to TRBJ2-6, with 12 bases that match TRBD1. Germline V gene sequence: CDR1 SGHVS, CDR2 FNYEAQ. The CDR3 is 21 residues long. V shed 2 bases, J shed 2 bases, and the junction held 13 bases outside the gene matches. The CDR3 sequence: CASSLRRGQGALNAGANVLTF. Written as DNA, the CDR3 is TGTGCCAGCAGCTTAAGGAGGGGACAGGGGGCCCTAAATGCTGGGGCCAACGTCCTGACTTTC.

DNA for the CDR3: TGTGCCAGCAGCTCTTGGGGACAGGGGCTCACCGGGGAGCTGTTTTTT. Its translation is CASSSWGQGLTGELFF. V usage is TRBV5-6 and J usage is TRBJ2-2, with 10 bases identical to TRBD1. Trimming cost V 3 bases and J 4 bases; bases outside gene matches: 6. This CDR3 spans 16 amino acids. Looked up from germline, CDR1 is SGHDT and CDR2 is YYEEEE.

The chain joins TRBV27 to TRBJ1-1; 9 bases align to TRBD1. The CDR3 totals 13 residues. Germline-derived CDR1 and CDR2 are MNHEY and SMNVEV (reference sequence). J gave up 6 bases and V 6 bases, and 5 bases lay outside the gene matches. The CDR3 here is CASRQGANSEAFF. The CDR3 coding sequence is TGTGCCAGCAGACAGGGGGCAAACTCTGAAGCTTTCTTT.

The chain links TRBV5-1 to TRBJ1-4, with 7 bases fitting TRBD1. J was trimmed by 0 bases and V by 2 bases; bases with no gene match: 4. The germline CDR1 and CDR2 sequences are SGHRS and YFSETQ. CDR3 length: 16 residues. In DNA form, the CDR3 reads TGCGCCAGCAGCTTCACCGGGACAGCAACTAATGAAAAACTGTTTTTT. Amino acid sequence: CASSFTGTATNEKLFF.

V is TRBV19 and J is TRBJ1-6; 10 nucleotides line up with TRBD1. V trimming: 5 bases; J trimming: 7 bases; junction bases outside the gene matches: 2. CDR3 size: 14 residues. Per germline, CDR1 LNHDA and CDR2 SQIVND (reference sequence). Here the CDR3 reads CASSLGQGNSPLHF. Here the CDR3 DNA reads TGTGCCAGTAGTTTGGGACAGGGGAATTCACCCCTCCACTTT.

This clone was recorded only once. The gene calls are TRBV19 and TRBJ1-2; 7 bases align to TRBD1. Trimming removed 5 bases from V and 0 bases from J; junction bases left unmatched: 6. This CDR3 contains 15 residues. Germline V gene sequence: CDR1 LNHDA, CDR2 SQIVND (reference sequence). The CDR3 spells CASSPGTDSNYGYTF. CDR3 nucleotides: TGTGCCAGTAGTCCCGGGACAGATTCTAACTATGGCTACACCTTC.

The V call is TRBV4-1, the J call TRBJ2-5, with a weak D call TRBD2 (6 bases). Per germline, CDR1 MGHRA and CDR2 YSYEKL. Trimming removed 1 base from V and 3 bases from J, with 9 bases in between. CDR3 length: 14 residues. As DNA, the CDR3 is TGCGCCAGCAGCCAAGGGATAGCGGAAGAGACCCAGTACTTC. Protein: CASSQGIAEETQYF.

CDR3 coding DNA: TGTGCCAGCCGGGGTAGCGGGGGTTCAGATACGCAGTATTTT. Residues: CASRGSGGSDTQYF. The chain uses TRBV3-1 (or the pseudogene TRBV3-2) and TRBJ2-3; 9 positions agree with TRBD2. The CDR3 spans 14 residues. CDR1 is LGHDT, CDR2 YNNKEL, per germline (reference sequence). After removal of 8 bases from V and 4 bases from J, the junction contained 7 bases not matched to a gene.

The chain's CDR3 is CASSEHRGYGYTF. DNA of the CDR3: TGTGCCAGCAGCGAGCACAGGGGCTATGGCTACACCTTC. V is TRBV6-4 and J is TRBJ1-2; 7 bases align to TRBD1. The V gene's germline CDR1 is MRHNA and CDR2 SNTAGT. The junction had 5 bases not matched to a gene; V was cut back by 6 bases and J by 4 bases. CDR3 size: 13 residues.